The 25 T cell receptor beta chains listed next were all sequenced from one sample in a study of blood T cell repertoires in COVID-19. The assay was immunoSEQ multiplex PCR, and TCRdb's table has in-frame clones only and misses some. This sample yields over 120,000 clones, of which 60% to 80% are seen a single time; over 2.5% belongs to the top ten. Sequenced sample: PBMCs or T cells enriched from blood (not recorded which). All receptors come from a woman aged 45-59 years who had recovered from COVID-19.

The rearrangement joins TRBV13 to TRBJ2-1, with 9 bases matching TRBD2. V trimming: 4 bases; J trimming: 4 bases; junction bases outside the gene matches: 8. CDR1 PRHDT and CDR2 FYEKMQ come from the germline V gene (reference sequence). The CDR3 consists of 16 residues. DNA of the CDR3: TGTGCCAGCAGCTCCCTCGGACTAGCGCTGTACAATGAGCAGTTCTTC. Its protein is CASSSLGLALYNEQFF.

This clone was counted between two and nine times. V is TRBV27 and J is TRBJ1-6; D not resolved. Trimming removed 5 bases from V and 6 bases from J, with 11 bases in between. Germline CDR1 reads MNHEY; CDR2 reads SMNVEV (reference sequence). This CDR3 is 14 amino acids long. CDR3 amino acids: CASSPRGGNSPLHF. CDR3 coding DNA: TGTGCCAGCAGTCCCCGCGGAGGTAATTCACCCCTCCACTTT.

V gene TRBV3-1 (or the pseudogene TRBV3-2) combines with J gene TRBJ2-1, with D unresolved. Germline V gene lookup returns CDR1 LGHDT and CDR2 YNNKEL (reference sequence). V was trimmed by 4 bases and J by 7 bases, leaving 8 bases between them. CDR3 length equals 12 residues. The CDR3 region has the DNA TGTGCCAGCAGCCTAGCCCCGAATGAGCAGTTCTTC. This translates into CASSLAPNEQFF.

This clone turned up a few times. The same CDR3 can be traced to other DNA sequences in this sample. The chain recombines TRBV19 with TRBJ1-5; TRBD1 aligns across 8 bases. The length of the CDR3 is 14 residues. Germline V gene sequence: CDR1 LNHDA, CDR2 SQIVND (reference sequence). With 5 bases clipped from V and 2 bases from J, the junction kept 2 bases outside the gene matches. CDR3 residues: CASSRGQGNQPQHF. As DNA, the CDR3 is TGTGCCAGTAGTCGGGGACAGGGCAATCAGCCCCAGCATTTT.

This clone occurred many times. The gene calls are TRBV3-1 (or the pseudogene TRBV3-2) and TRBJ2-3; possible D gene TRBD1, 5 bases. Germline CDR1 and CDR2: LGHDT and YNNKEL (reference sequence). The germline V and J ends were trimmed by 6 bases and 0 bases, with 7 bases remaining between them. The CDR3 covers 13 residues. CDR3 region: CASRRQSTDTQYF. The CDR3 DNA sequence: TGTGCCAGCAGGCGACAGAGCACAGATACGCAGTATTTT.

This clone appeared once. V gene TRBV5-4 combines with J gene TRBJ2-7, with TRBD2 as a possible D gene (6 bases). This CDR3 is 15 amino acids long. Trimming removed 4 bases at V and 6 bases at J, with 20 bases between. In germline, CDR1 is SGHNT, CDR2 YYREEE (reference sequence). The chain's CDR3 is CASSAGGISGREQYF. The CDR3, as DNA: TGTGCCAGCAGCGCCGGAGGGATTTCGGGTCGCGAGCAGTACTTC.

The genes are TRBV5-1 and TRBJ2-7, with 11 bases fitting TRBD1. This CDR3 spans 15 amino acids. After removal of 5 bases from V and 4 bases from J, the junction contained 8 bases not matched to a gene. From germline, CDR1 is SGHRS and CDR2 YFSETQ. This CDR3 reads CASREGQGVPYEQYF. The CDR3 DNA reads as TGCGCCAGCAGGGAGGGACAGGGGGTCCCTTACGAGCAGTACTTC.

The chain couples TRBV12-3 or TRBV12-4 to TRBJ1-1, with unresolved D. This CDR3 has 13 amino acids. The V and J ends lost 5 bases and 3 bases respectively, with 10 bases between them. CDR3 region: CASSKRVDTEAFF. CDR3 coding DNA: TGTGCCAGCAGTAAGAGGGTGGACACTGAAGCTTTCTTT.

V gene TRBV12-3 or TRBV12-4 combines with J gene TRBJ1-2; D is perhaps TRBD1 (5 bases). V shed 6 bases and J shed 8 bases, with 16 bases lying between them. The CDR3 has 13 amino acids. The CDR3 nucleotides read TGTGCCAGCAGCCTCCGACAGCTTCGAGGCTACACCTTC. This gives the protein CASSLRQLRGYTF.

This CDR3 reads CASSDSGAKSEKLFF. The DNA for the CDR3 is TGTGCCAGCAGTGACTCTGGGGCAAAGAGTGAAAAACTGTTTTTT. This sequence joins TRBV6-4 and TRBJ1-4; D is possibly TRBD1 (5 bases). Germline loops: CDR1 MRHNA, CDR2 SNTAGT. The CDR3 is made up of 15 amino acids. V lost 0 bases and J 7 bases, leaving 12 bases between the germline ends.

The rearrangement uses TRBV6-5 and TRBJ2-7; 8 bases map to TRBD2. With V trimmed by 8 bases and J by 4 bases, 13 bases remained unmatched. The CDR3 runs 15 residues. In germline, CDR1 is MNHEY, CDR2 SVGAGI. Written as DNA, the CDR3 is TGTGCCAGCGGTAAGGCAGCGGGAGATTTATACGAGCAGTACTTC. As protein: CASGKAAGDLYEQYF.

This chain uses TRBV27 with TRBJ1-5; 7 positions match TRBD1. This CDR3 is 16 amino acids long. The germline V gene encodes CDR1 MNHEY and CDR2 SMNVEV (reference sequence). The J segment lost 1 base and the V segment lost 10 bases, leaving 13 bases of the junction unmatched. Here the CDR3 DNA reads TGTGCCAACCATAGGAACAGGGGTTTGAGCAATCAGCCCCAGCATTTT. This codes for CANHRNRGLSNQPQHF.

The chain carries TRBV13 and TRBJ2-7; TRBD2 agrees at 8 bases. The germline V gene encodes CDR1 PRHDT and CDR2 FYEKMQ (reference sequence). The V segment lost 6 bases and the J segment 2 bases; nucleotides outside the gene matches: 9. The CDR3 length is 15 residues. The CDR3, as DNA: TGTGCCAGCAGTCCACAGCGGGGGCGCCCCTACGAGCAGTACTTC. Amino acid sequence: CASSPQRGRPYEQYF.

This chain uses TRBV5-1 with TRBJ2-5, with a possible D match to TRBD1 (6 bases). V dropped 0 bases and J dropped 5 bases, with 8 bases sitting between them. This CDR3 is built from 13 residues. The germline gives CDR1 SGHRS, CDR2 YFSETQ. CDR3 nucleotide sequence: TGCGCCAGCAGCTTGGGGCAGGGGGAGACCCAGTACTTC. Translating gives CASSLGQGETQYF.

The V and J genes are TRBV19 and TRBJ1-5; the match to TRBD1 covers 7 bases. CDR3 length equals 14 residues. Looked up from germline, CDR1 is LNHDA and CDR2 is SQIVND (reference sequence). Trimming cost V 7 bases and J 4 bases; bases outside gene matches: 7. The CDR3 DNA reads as TGTGCCAGTACTTCGACAGGGCCTAATCAGCCCCAGCATTTT. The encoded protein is CASTSTGPNQPQHF. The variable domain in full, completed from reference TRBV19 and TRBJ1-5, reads DGGITQSPKYLFRKEGQNVTLSCEQNLNHDAMYWYRQDPGQGLRLIYYSQIVNDFQKGDIAEGYSVSREKKESFPLTVTSAQKNPTAFYLCASTSTGPNQPQHFGDGTRLSIL.

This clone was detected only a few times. In DNA, the CDR3 is TGTGCCAGCAGCTTACCCGACAATGAGCAGTTCTTC. Translating gives CASSLPDNEQFF. The gene calls are TRBV7-2 and TRBJ2-1; D remains ambiguous. The CDR3 has 12 amino acids. V dropped 2 bases and J dropped 5 bases, with 4 bases sitting between them. The germline CDR1 and CDR2 sequences are SGHTA and FQGNSA.

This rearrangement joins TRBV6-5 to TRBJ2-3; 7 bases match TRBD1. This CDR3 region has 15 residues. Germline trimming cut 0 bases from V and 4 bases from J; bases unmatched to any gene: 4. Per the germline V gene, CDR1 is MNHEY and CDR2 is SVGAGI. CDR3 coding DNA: TGTGCCAGCAGTTACTCAGGGGGCGCACCAGATACGCAGTATTTT. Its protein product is CASSYSGGAPDTQYF.

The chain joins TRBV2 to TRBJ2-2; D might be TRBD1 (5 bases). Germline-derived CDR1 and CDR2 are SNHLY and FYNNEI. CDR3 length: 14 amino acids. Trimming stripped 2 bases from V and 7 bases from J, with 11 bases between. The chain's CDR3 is CASSEQGNVGELFF. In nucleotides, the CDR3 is TGTGCCAGCAGTGAACAGGGAAATGTCGGGGAGCTGTTTTTT.

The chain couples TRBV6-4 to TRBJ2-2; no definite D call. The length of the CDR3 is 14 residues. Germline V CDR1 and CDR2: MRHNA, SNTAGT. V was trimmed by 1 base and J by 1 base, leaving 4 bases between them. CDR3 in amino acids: CASSDYMNTGELFF. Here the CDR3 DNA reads TGTGCCAGCAGTGACTATATGAACACCGGGGAGCTGTTTTTT.

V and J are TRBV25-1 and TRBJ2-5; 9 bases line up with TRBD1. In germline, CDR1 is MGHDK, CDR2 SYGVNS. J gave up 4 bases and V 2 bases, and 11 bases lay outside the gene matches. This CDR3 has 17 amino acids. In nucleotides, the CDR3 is TGTGCCAGCAGTGAAGGACGAAAAACAGGGGGCGCAGAGACCCAGTACTTC. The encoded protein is CASSEGRKTGGAETQYF. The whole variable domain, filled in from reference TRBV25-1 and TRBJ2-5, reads EADIYQTPRYLVIGTGKKITLECSQTMGHDKMYWYQQDPGMELHLIHYSYGVNSTEKGDLSSESTVSRIRTEHFPLTLESARPSHTSQYLCASSEGRKTGGAETQYFGPGTRLLVL.

DNA of the CDR3: TGTGCCAGCAGCTCCTCCGGGACAGGAGATTCCGGGGAGCTGTTTTTT. Translated: CASSSSGTGDSGELFF. The chain couples TRBV11-3 to TRBJ2-2, with 8 bases aligning to TRBD1. CDR1 is SGHNT, CDR2 YENEEA, per germline. The CDR3 is made up of 16 amino acids. The J segment lost 6 bases and the V segment lost 4 bases, leaving 10 bases of the junction unmatched.

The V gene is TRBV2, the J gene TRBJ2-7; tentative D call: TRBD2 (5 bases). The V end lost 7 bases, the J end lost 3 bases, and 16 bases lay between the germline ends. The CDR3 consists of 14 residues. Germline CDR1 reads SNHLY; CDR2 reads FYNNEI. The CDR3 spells CASTREGGFYEQYF. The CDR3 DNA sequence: TGTGCCAGCACCCGAGAAGGAGGCTTCTACGAGCAGTACTTC.

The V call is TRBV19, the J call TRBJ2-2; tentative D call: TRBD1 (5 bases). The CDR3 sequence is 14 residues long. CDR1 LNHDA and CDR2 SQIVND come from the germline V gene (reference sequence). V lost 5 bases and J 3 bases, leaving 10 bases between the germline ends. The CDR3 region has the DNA TGTGCCAGTAGTGGGGCAGAACACACCGGGGAGCTGTTTTTT. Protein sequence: CASSGAEHTGELFF.

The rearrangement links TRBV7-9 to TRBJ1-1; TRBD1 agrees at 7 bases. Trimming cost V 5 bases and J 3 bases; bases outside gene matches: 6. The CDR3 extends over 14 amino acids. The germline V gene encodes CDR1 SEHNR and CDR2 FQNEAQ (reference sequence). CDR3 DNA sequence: TGTGCCAGCAGCACAGGGGTACCTCACACTGAAGCTTTCTTT. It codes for CASSTGVPHTEAFF.

The CDR3 is CASSLGTGLGSYEQYF. For the CDR3, the DNA is TGTGCCAGCAGCTTAGGGACAGGGCTAGGGTCCTACGAGCAGTACTTC. The chain uses TRBV7-2 and TRBJ2-7; 8 nucleotides align to TRBD1. The CDR3 is made up of 16 amino acids. Per germline, CDR1 SGHTA and CDR2 FQGNSA. V lost 1 base, J lost 1 base, and 6 bases stayed unmatched. The variable domain in full, completed from reference TRBV7-2 and TRBJ2-7, reads GAGVSQSPSNKVTEKGKDVELRCDPISGHTALYWYRQSLGQGLEFLIYFQGNSAPDKSGLPSDRFSAERTGGSVSTLTIQRTQQEDSAVYLCASSLGTGLGSYEQYFGPGTRLTVT.